This TCR beta chain originates from a study of T cell repertoires in cytomegalovirus infection. TCRdb ran MiXCR on the reads and lists one entry per CDR3 protein. The table shows around 710,000 distinct CDR3 sequences, with roughly 29% occurring only once. About this clonotype itself: Its antigen remains unidentified.

The clonotype was recovered from a human donor in good health (CMV status not recorded). Some clones in this sample may be carry-over from other donors' samples. The specimen comprised cultured CD8+ T cells from PBMCs, sampled from culture after CMV antigen stimulation.

CDR3 amino acids: CASSMIEDAGFEQFF. CDR3 sequence (DNA): TGCGCCAGCAGCATGATCGAGGACGCGGGGTTTGAGCAGTTCTTC. V is TRBV5-1 and J is TRBJ2-1; perhaps TRBD2 as D (6 bases). The CDR3 runs 15 residues. Germline V gene sequence: CDR1 SGHRS, CDR2 YFSETQ. V dropped 4 bases and J dropped 9 bases, with 20 bases sitting between them.